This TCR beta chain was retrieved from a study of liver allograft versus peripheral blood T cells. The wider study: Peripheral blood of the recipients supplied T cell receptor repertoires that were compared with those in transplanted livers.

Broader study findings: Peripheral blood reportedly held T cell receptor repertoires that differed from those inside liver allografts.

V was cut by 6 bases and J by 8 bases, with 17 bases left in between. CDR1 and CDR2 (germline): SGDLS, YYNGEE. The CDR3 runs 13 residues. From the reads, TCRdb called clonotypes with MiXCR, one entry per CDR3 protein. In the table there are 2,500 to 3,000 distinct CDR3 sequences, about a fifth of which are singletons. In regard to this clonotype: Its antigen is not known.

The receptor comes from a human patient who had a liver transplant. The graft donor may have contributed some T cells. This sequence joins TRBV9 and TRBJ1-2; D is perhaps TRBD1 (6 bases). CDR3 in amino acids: CASTAARQVGYTF. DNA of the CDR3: TGTGCCAGCACCGCCGCTCGACAGGTGGGCTACACCTTC.